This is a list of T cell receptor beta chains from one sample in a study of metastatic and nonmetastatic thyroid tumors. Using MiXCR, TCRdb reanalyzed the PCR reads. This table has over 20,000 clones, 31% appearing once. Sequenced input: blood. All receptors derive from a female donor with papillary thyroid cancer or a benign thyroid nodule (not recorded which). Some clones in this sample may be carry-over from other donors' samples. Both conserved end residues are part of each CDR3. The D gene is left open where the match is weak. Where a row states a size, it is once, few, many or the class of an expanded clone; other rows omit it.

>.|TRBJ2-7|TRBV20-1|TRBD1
TGCAGTGCTAGAGGGACAGGGGAGAGGGTTCCGAGTCCCTACGAGCAGTACTTC
CSARGTGERVPSPYEQYF
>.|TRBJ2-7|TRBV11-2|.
TGTGCCAGCAGCCTCCCGCGGGCCAGCTCCTACGAGCAGTACTTC
CASSLPRASSYEQYF
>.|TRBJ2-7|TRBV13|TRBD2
TGTGCCAGCAGCTTAGGACTAGCGGGCGAGCAGTACTTC
CASSLGLAGEQYF
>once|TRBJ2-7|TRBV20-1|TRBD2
TGCAGTGTCTTAGCGGGATCACTCTACGAGCAGTACTTC
CSVLAGSLYEQYF
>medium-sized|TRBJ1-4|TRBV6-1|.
TGTGCCAGCAGTGACGTAGGCGAAAAACTGTTTTTT
CASSDVGEKLFF
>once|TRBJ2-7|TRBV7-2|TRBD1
TGTGCCAGCAGCTTCCGGACAGGGGGCGAATACGAGCAGTACTTC
CASSFRTGGEYEQYF
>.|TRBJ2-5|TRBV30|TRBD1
TGTGCCTGGAGTATAACAGGGGGCAGGTCAGAGACCCAGTACTTC
CAWSITGGRSETQYF
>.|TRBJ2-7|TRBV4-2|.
TGTGCCAGCAGCCAAGAGGTAGGAGAACTGTACGAGCAGTACTTC
CASSQEVGELYEQYF
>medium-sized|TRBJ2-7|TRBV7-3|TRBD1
TGTGCCAGCAGCTTACAAGGGGGCGCGTCCGAGCAGTACTTC
CASSLQGGASEQYF
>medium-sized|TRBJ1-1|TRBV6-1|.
TGTGCCAGCAGTGACCGGGACAACACTGAAGCTTTCTTT
CASSDRDNTEAFF
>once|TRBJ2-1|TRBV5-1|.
TGCGCCAGCAGCTTGGGGGGGAGGAGCGCTTTTCTTTACAATGAGCAGTTCTTC
CASSLGGRSAFLYNEQFF
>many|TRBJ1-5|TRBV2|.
TGTGCCAGCAGTGGGACGGGGAGCAATCAGCCCCAGCATTTT
CASSGTGSNQPQHF
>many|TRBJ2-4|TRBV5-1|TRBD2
TGCGCCAGCAGCCTGGGAACTAGCGGGAGGCTAGCCAAAAACATTCAGTACTTC
CASSLGTSGRLAKNIQYF
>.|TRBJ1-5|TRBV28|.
TGTGCCAGCAGTCAGTATAGCAATCAGCCCCAGCATTTT
CASSQYSNQPQHF
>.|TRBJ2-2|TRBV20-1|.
TGCAGTGTCCCCGCTAGAGCGAACACCGGGGAGCTGTTTTTT
CSVPARANTGELFF
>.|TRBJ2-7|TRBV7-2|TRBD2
TGTGCCAGCAGGGGACTAGCGGCCCACGAGCAGTACTTC
CASRGLAAHEQYF
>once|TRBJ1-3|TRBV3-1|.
TGTGCCAGCAGCCACGACGGCAACTCTGGAAACACCATATATTTT
CASSHDGNSGNTIYF
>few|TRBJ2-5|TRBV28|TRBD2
TGTGCCAGCAGTTTTCTGACTAGCTCACGGGGGAAGACCCAGTACTTC
CASSFLTSSRGKTQYF
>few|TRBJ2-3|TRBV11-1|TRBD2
TGTGCCAGCAGCTTTATTCAGCGGGGTAGCACAGATACGCAGTATTTT
CASSFIQRGSTDTQYF
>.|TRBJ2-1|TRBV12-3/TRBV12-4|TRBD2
TGTGCCAGCAGTCACCTACTAGCGGGGGTCTCCTACAATGAGCAGTTCTTC
CASSHLLAGVSYNEQFF
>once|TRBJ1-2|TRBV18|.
TGTGCCAGCTCACCAGGGAGGGAGAACTATGGCTACACCTTC
CASSPGRENYGYTF
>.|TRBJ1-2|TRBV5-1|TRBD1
TGCGCCAGCAGCTTACAGGGGGCTGACTATGGCTACACCTTC
CASSLQGADYGYTF
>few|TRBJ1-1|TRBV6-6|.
TGTGCCAGCAGTTACCCTGACCGTACTGAAGCTTTCTTT
CASSYPDRTEAFF
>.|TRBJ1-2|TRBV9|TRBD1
TGTGCCAGCAGCGTAGACCAGGGGGCTAACTATGGCTACACCTTC
CASSVDQGANYGYTF
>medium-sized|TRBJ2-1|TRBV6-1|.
TGTGCCAGCAGTGAATCTATAGGACTTGGCTTCAATGAGCAGTTCTTC
CASSESIGLGFNEQFF
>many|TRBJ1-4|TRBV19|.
TGTGCCAGTAGTTTCCTCGTTGAGTTGGCCGGGGAAAAACTGTTTTTT
CASSFLVELAGEKLFF
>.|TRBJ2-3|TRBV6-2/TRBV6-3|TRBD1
TGTGCCAGCAGTTACTACCAGACAGGGCCCGGGGATACGCAGTATTTT
CASSYYQTGPGDTQYF
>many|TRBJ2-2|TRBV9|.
TGTGCCAGCAGCGTAGACCTCACCGGGGAGCTGTTTTTT
CASSVDLTGELFF
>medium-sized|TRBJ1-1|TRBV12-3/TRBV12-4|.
TGTGCCAGCAGGGCGATGTACACTGAAGCTTTCTTT
CASRAMYTEAFF
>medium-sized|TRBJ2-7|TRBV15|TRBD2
TGTGCCACCAGCCCTACTTTAGCGGGAGGGACGACCTACGAGCAGTACTTC
CATSPTLAGGTTYEQYF
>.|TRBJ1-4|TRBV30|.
TGTGCCTGGGGAATTAGGCGGAATGAAAAACTGTTTTTT
CAWGIRRNEKLFF
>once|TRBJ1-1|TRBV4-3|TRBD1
TGCGCCAGCAGCCAATCACGGACAGGGGGCACTGAAGCTTTCTTT
CASSQSRTGGTEAFF
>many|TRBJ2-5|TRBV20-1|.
TGCAGTGCTCAAGAGGGGCCCCAAGAGACCCAGTACTTC
CSAQEGPQETQYF
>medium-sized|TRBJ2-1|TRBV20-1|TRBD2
TGCAGTGCTCATAGCGGGAGCTCCTACAATGAGCAGTTCTTC
CSAHSGSSYNEQFF
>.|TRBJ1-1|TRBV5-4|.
TGTGCCAGCAGCTTGGCAGGAGGTGAAGCTTTCTTT
CASSLAGGEAFF
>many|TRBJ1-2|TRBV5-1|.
TGCGCCAGCAGCTTGGGAGACAGGACCAACTATGGCTACACCTTC
CASSLGDRTNYGYTF
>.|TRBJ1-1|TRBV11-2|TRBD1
TGTGCCAGCAGTTCCCCGGGACAGATGAACACTGAAGCTTTCTTT
CASSSPGQMNTEAFF
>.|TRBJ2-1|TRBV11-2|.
TGTGCCAGCAGCTTAGGGGGACCGAGCTACAATGAGCAGTTCTTC
CASSLGGPSYNEQFF
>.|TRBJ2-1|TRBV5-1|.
TGCGCCAGCAGCTGGGGCCCATGTGACAATGAGCAGTTCTTC
CASSWGPCDNEQFF
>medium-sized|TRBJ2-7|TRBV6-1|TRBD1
TGTGCCAGCAGTGAAGCCGACAGGGCTTTGATCGACGAGCAGTACTTC
CASSEADRALIDEQYF
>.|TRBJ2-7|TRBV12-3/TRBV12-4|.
TGCGCCAGCAGTTTCGACCCCCAGGTGTACGAGCAGTACTTC
CASSFDPQVYEQYF
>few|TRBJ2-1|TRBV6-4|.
TGTGCCAGCAGTGACTCGGAGACTTCGCATGAGCAGTTCTTC
CASSDSETSHEQFF
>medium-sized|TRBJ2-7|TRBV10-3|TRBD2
TGTGCCATCAGTGAGGCGTCTGAGCGGGAGAACTCCTACGAGCAGTACTTC
CAISEASERENSYEQYF
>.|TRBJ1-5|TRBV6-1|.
TGTGCCAGCATACGGGAGGCTGATCAGCCCCAGCATTTT
CASIREADQPQHF
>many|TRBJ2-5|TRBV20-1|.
TGCAGTGCTAGGGTCAACACCCAAGAGACCCAGTACTTC
CSARVNTQETQYF
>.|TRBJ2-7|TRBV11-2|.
TGTGCCAGCAGCTCGGACGGGAGCTCCTACGAGCAGTACTTC
CASSSDGSSYEQYF
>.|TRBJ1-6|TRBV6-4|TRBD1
TGTGCCAGCAGGGGGGACAGGGGGCATAATTCACCCCTCCACTTT
CASRGDRGHNSPLHF
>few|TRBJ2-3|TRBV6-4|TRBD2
TGTGCCAGCAGTCCCTCTAGCGGGGGTTCAGATACGCAGTATTTT
CASSPSSGGSDTQYF
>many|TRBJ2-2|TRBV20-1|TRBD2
TGCAGTGCTAGAGATCTGAGGCTAGCGGGGACCAGCGGGGAGCTGTTTTTT
CSARDLRLAGTSGELFF
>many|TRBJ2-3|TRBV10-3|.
TGTGCCACGGGACCGGGACGCCCCACAGATACGCAGTATTTT
CATGPGRPTDTQYF
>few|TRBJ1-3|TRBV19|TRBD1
TGTGCCAGCGATACCGGGACAGGGACCGGAAACACCATATATTTT
CASDTGTGTGNTIYF
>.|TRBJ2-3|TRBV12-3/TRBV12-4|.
TGTGCCGGCACCGGGGACTTGATGAGAAATACGCAGTATTTT
CAGTGDLMRNTQYF
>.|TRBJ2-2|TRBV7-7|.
TGTGCCAGCAGCCGGGATCTATCCAACACCGGGGAGCTGTTTTTT
CASSRDLSNTGELFF
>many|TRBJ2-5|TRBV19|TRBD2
TGTGCCAGTAGTTGGGCTGGCGGGGGCCAAGAGACCCAGTACTTC
CASSWAGGGQETQYF
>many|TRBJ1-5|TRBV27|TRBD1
TGTGCCAGCAGGACAGGGGGCAATCAGCCCCAGCATTTT
CASRTGGNQPQHF